Listed here is a single TCR beta chain. The protocol was immunoSEQ multiplex PCR, while the TCRdb copy is restricted to in-frame clones and leaves out a portion. The sample gives fewer than 350,000 clones, roughly 86% of which show up once; 1% is in the top ten. Participants were aged about 18 to 90 years, lived in 25 or so US areas, and enrolled virtually. Cohorts were determined from participant-reported clinical history. These data are taken from a study of blood T cell repertoires in COVID-19. About the study: Both acute and convalescent COVID-19 samples were obtained from the United States, Italy and Spain. Sources were T cells, B-cell-depleted T cells, or PBMCs; the material itself was cDNA or gDNA.

The TCR originated in a woman under 40 who had been exposed to COVID-19. The sequenced material came from PBMCs or T cells enriched from blood (not recorded which).

CDR3 nucleotides: TGTGCCAGCAGCTTAGCGCGAGGAGGCCAGCAAGCCTACGAGCAGTACTTC. Its translation is CASSLARGGQQAYEQYF. The chain joins TRBV7-6 to TRBJ2-7; D is possibly TRBD2 (5 bases). The V end lost 0 bases, the J end lost 2 bases, and 17 bases lay between the germline ends. Germline CDR1 is SGHVS and CDR2 is FNYEAQ. The CDR3 is 17 residues long.